A single sample gave rise to the 25 T cell receptor beta chains below, sequenced in a study of blood T cell repertoires in COVID-19. Sequencing was performed with immunoSEQ multiplex PCR; in TCRdb, only in-frame clones are kept and a portion is missing. The sample has approximately 250,000 clones, approximately 84% seen once. The sample taken for sequencing was peripheral blood. The receptors derive from a human donor in a cohort sampled during active COVID-19.

The gene calls are TRBV28 and TRBJ1-1; TRBD1 might be the D (6 bases). The germline V gene encodes CDR1 MDHEN and CDR2 SYDVKM. With 4 bases removed from V and 3 bases from J, the gap between germline ends came to 18 bases. CDR3 length equals 16 residues. The CDR3 is CASSSWGTGRDTEAFF. The CDR3 bases are TGTGCCAGCAGTTCTTGGGGTACAGGGAGAGACACTGAAGCTTTCTTT.

This clone was detected a few times. The chain joins TRBV6-5 to TRBJ1-1, with TRBD1 as a possible D gene (6 bases). The CDR3 covers 14 residues. V was trimmed by 6 bases and J by 0 bases, leaving 11 bases between them. Germline lookup yields CDR1 MNHEY and CDR2 SVGAGI. This CDR3 is CASRLTGMNTEAFF. The CDR3 DNA sequence: TGTGCCAGCAGGTTGACAGGAATGAACACTGAAGCTTTCTTT.

Regarding this clone: Since a much larger clone is just one base distant, this may be a read error. This same CDR3 is encoded by further DNA sequences in the sample. The chain carries TRBV5-1 and TRBJ2-3; a weak D match, TRBD2 (6 bases). The V gene lost 0 bases and the J gene lost 3 bases, with 8 bases spanning the gap. Germline V gene sequence: CDR1 SGHRS, CDR2 YFSETQ. CDR3 length equals 14 residues. CDR3 nucleotide sequence: TGCGCCAGCAGCTTGGTTGGGACTACAGATACGCAGTATTTT. This encodes CASSLVGTTDTQYF.

This clone showed up just a few times. The chain joins TRBV27 to TRBJ2-4, with 7 bases that match TRBD1. V was pared by 5 bases and J by 0 bases, with 7 bases of the junction left unmatched. Germline CDR1 reads MNHEY; CDR2 reads SMNVEV (reference sequence). The CDR3 has 16 residues. In DNA, the CDR3 is TGTGCCAGCAGTGAGGACAGGTTCTTAGCCAAAAACATTCAGTACTTC. Translation: CASSEDRFLAKNIQYF.

The rearrangement links TRBV7-2 to TRBJ1-3; perhaps TRBD1 as D (5 bases). This CDR3 comprises 15 residues. Trimming removed 4 bases at V and 0 bases at J, with 10 bases between. Germline V lookup: CDR1 SGHTA, CDR2 FQGNSA. The CDR3, as DNA: TGTGCCAGCAGCTCGACAGCCAACTCTGGAAACACCATATATTTT. Translation: CASSSTANSGNTIYF.

This clone has more than one count but fewer than ten. The chain uses TRBV5-1 and TRBJ2-7, with D possibly matching TRBD2 (6 bases). Trimming pared 0 bases from V and 0 bases from J, leaving 13 bases between. Germline CDR1 reads SGHRS; CDR2 reads YFSETQ. The CDR3 has 16 amino acids. CDR3: CASSLVFGGSSYEQYF. CDR3 DNA sequence: TGCGCCAGCAGCTTGGTCTTCGGGGGAAGCTCCTACGAGCAGTACTTC.

This sequence joins TRBV7-2 and TRBJ1-1; 8 bases are shared with TRBD1. CDR1 is SGHTA and CDR2 is FQGNSA in the germline V gene. After removal of 5 bases from V and 5 bases from J, the junction contained 7 bases not matched to a gene. The CDR3 is 14 residues long. CDR3: CASSPTGGRTEAFF. CDR3 DNA: TGTGCCAGCAGCCCCACAGGGGGACGGACTGAAGCTTTCTTT.

This rearrangement joins TRBV7-6 to TRBJ1-5, with a possible D match to TRBD1 (6 bases). This CDR3 is 14 amino acids long. V lost 5 bases, J lost 3 bases, and 11 bases lay in between. Germline V gene sequence: CDR1 SGHVS, CDR2 FNYEAQ. In DNA, the CDR3 is TGTGCCAGCAGCCCAGGGGCCAACAATCAGCCCCAGCATTTT. Its translation is CASSPGANNQPQHF.

This chain uses TRBV5-1 with TRBJ2-1; 10 nucleotides align to TRBD2. Looked up from germline, CDR1 is SGHRS and CDR2 is YFSETQ. Germline trimming cut 3 bases from V and 5 bases from J; bases unmatched to any gene: 5. This CDR3 spans 15 amino acids. The CDR3 sequence is CASSSWTSGDNEQFF. The CDR3 bases are TGCGCCAGCAGCTCATGGACTAGCGGAGACAATGAGCAGTTCTTC.

The chain employs TRBV3-1 (or the pseudogene TRBV3-2) and TRBJ2-3; 7 bases map to TRBD2. The CDR3 is 16 residues long. J lost 1 base, V lost 1 base, and 5 bases had no gene match. CDR1 and CDR2 from the germline V gene are LGHDT and YNNKEL (reference sequence). CDR3 sequence (DNA): TGTGCCAGCAGCCAAGCTCCAACTAGCGGCACAGATACGCAGTATTTT. As protein: CASSQAPTSGTDTQYF.

This clone turned up a few times. CDR3 nucleotide sequence: TGTGCCAGCAGCCAGGACCAACAGGGGGGTAACTATGGCTACACCTTC. The encoded protein is CASSQDQQGGNYGYTF. The chain combines TRBV4-2 with TRBJ1-2; 8 nucleotides match TRBD1. Looked up from germline, CDR1 is LGHNA and CDR2 is YNFKEQ. Trimming took 3 bases from V and 1 from J; bases not matched to a gene: 7. The CDR3 runs to 16 residues.

The rearrangement links TRBV5-1 to TRBJ2-1; TRBD2 aligns across 9 bases. Germline V lookup: CDR1 SGHRS, CDR2 YFSETQ. The trim removed 2 bases at V and 8 bases at J, leaving 8 bases unmatched. The CDR3 has 15 amino acids. The CDR3 region is CASSLNSGRVDEQFF. The CDR3 nucleotides are TGCGCCAGCAGCTTAAATAGCGGGAGAGTGGATGAGCAGTTCTTC.

This clone was recorded a few times. The V gene is TRBV11-2, the J gene TRBJ2-5; possible D gene TRBD1, 6 bases. The CDR3 length is 14 residues. Germline V CDR1 and CDR2: SGHAT, FQNNGV. Trimming pared 5 bases from V and 2 bases from J, leaving 12 bases between. CDR3 nucleotide sequence: TGTGCCAGCAGCCCCTATACAGGGCAAGAGACCCAGTACTTC. Translating gives CASSPYTGQETQYF.

The chain uses TRBV28 and TRBJ1-2, with 7 bases that match TRBD1. V gave up 8 bases and J gave up 4 bases; unmatched junction bases: 16. Germline CDR1 reads MDHEN; CDR2 reads SYDVKM. The CDR3 loop spans 16 amino acids. The CDR3: CASFSDPGGSTYGYTF. CDR3 coding DNA: TGTGCCAGCTTTTCGGACCCAGGGGGGAGTACCTATGGCTACACCTTC.

The genes are TRBV5-1 and TRBJ1-2; 8 bases fit TRBD1. V shed 4 bases and J 6 bases; nucleotides not matched to a gene: 14. From germline, CDR1 is SGHRS and CDR2 YFSETQ. The CDR3 sequence is 16 residues long. This CDR3 is CASSGVDRVKTDGYTF. CDR3 bases: TGCGCCAGCAGCGGAGTGGACAGGGTCAAAACTGATGGCTACACCTTC.

This chain links TRBV7-3 with TRBJ2-6; weak D call: TRBD1 (5 bases). This CDR3 is built from 15 residues. Germline V lookup: CDR1 SGHTA, CDR2 FQGTGA. The germline V and J ends were trimmed by 5 bases and 1 base, with 9 bases remaining between them. CDR3 residues: CASSIGASGANVLTF. In DNA, the CDR3 is TGTGCCAGCAGCATAGGGGCGTCTGGGGCCAACGTCCTGACTTTC. Supplemented by reference TRBV7-3 and TRBJ2-6, the full variable domain reads GAGVSQTPSNKVTEKGKYVELRCDPISGHTALYWYRQSLGQGPEFLIYFQGTGAADDSGLPNDRFFAVRPEGSVSTLKIQRTERGDSAVYLCASSIGASGANVLTFGAGSRLTVL.

The rearrangement links TRBV6-2 or TRBV6-3 to TRBJ2-7; TRBD1 aligns across 9 bases. There are 15 residues in the CDR3. Trimming took 2 bases from V and 4 from J; bases not matched to a gene: 6. Per germline, CDR1 MNHEY and CDR2 SVGEGT. CDR3 nucleotides: TGTGCCAGCAGTTACCCCGGGACAGGGATATACGAGCAGTACTTC. This gives the protein CASSYPGTGIYEQYF.

The V gene is TRBV6-2 or TRBV6-3, the J gene TRBJ1-5, with 9 bases aligning to TRBD1. Germline CDR1 and CDR2: MNHEY and SVGEGT. V trimming: 1 base; J trimming: 4 bases; junction bases outside the gene matches: 5. CDR3 length: 16 residues. In DNA, the CDR3 is TGTGCCAGCAGTTACTTTACCGGGACAGGGAATCAGCCCCAGCATTTT. As protein: CASSYFTGTGNQPQHF.

The genes are TRBV7-9 and TRBJ1-5, with TRBD1 identical over 10 bases. V was clipped by 5 bases and J by 1 base; unmatched bases: 8. Germline V gene data show CDR1 as SEHNR and CDR2 as FQNEAQ (reference sequence). The CDR3 loop spans 17 amino acids. The CDR3 nucleotides read TGTGCCAGCAGCCCGCCTTTGGGACAGGGGAGCAATCAGCCCCAGCATTTT. This sequence encodes CASSPPLGQGSNQPQHF.

The V call is TRBV6-5, the J call TRBJ1-5; 7 bases are a match to TRBD1. Germline V CDR1 and CDR2: MNHEY, SVGAGI. V lost 0 bases and J lost 0; bases outside the gene matches: 2. The CDR3 extends over 16 amino acids. In DNA, the CDR3 is TGTGCCAGCAGTTACTCGAGGGGGCCTAGCAATCAGCCCCAGCATTTT. Translation gives CASSYSRGPSNQPQHF.

This chain links TRBV3-1 (or the pseudogene TRBV3-2) with TRBJ1-6; 8 nucleotides line up with TRBD1. The germline V gene encodes CDR1 LGHDT and CDR2 YNNKEL (reference sequence). With 4 bases clipped from V and 10 bases from J, the junction kept 6 bases outside the gene matches. The CDR3 extends over 14 amino acids. The CDR3 loop reads CASSLRQGNSPLHF. DNA for the CDR3: TGTGCCAGCAGCCTCCGACAGGGGAACTCACCCCTCCACTTT.

This chain joins TRBV6-2 or TRBV6-3 and TRBJ1-6, with no clear D. CDR3 length equals 15 residues. Trimming took 5 bases from V and 3 from J, leaving 11 bases between them. CDR1 and CDR2 from the germline V gene are MNHEY and SVGEGT. The CDR3, as DNA: TGTGCCAGCAGTCAAGCGCACCTCTATAATTCACCCCTCCACTTT. It is translated as CASSQAHLYNSPLHF.

This chain connects TRBV29-1 to TRBJ2-5, with a tentative D call TRBD1 (5 bases). Germline V gives CDR1 SQVTM, CDR2 ANQGSEA. This CDR3 spans 13 amino acids. Trimming took off 7 bases at V and 7 bases at J, with 19 bases between the two ends. This CDR3 reads CSGTSWGQGTQYF. Written as DNA, the CDR3 is TGCAGCGGAACCTCATGGGGCCAGGGGACCCAGTACTTC.

This sequence joins TRBV6-2 or TRBV6-3 and TRBJ2-3; D possibly corresponds to TRBD2 (7 bases). Germline V gives CDR1 MNHEY, CDR2 SVGEGT. Deletions cut 6 bases from V and 2 bases from J, with 24 bases between. CDR3 size: 18 residues. The CDR3 protein is CASSLRGRGMTYTDTQYF. The CDR3 DNA reads as TGTGCCAGCAGCCTCCGGGGGCGGGGGATGACCTACACAGATACGCAGTATTTT.

This chain links TRBV3-1 (or the pseudogene TRBV3-2) with TRBJ1-3, with D uncertain. The germline V and J ends were trimmed by 4 bases and 7 bases, with 14 bases remaining between them. Germline assignment: CDR1 LGHDT and CDR2 YNNKEL (reference sequence). The CDR3 contains 14 residues. The CDR3 nucleotides are TGTGCCAGCAGCCTCCCGGGAGGTGGGAACACCATATATTTT. It specifies CASSLPGGGNTIYF.